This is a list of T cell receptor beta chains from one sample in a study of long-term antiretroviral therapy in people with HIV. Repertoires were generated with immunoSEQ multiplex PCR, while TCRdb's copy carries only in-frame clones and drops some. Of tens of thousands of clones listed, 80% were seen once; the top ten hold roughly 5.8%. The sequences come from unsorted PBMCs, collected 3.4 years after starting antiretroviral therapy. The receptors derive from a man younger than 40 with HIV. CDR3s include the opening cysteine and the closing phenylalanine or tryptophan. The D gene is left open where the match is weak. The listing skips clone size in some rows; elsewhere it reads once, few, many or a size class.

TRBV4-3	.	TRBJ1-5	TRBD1	TGCGCCAGCAGCCAGGACAGGGTTGGCAATCAGCCCCAGCATTTT	CASSQDRVGNQPQHF
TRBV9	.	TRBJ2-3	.	TGTGCCAGCAGCTCGCGGCAGGGATCCACAGATACGCAGTATTTT	CASSSRQGSTDTQYF
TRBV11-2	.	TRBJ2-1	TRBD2	TGTGCCAGCAGCTTAGGACGGACTAGCCGATACAATGAGCAGTTCTTC	CASSLGRTSRYNEQFF
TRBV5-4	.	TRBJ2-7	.	TGTGCCAGCAGCTTGGCCCCGCCCGAGGAGCAGTACTTC	CASSLAPPEEQYF
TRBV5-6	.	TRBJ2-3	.	TGTGCCAGCAGCTTGGGGTTAGCAGGGGTAGATACGCAGTATTTT	CASSLGLAGVDTQYF
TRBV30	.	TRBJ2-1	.	TGTGCCTGGAGTCTAGCAGTGGTCGGTGAGCAGTTCTTC	CAWSLAVVGEQFF
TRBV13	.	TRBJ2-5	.	TGTGCCAGCAGCTCACTTGAAGAGACCCAGTACTTC	CASSSLEETQYF
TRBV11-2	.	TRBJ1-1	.	TGTGCCAGCAGCTTAGGCCCACAGAGTAACACTGAAGCTTTCTTT	CASSLGPQSNTEAFF
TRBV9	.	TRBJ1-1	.	TGTGCCAGCAGCGTAGGGACCATAGGTGGGGCAGCTTTCTTT	CASSVGTIGGAAFF
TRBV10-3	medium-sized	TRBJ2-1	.	TGTGCCATCAGTGAGTCGAATGGGGGTAATGAGCAGTTCTTC	CAISESNGGNEQFF
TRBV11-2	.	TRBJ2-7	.	TGTGCCAGCAGCTTAGGGGCAGGGGCCTACGAGCAGTACTTC	CASSLGAGAYEQYF
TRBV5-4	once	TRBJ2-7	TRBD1	TGTGCCAGCAGCTTAAGTGGGACAGCCTACGAGCAGTACTTC	CASSLSGTAYEQYF
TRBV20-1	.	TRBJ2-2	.	TGCAGTGCTACCCAGGTCGGGGAGCTGTTTTTT	CSATQVGELFF
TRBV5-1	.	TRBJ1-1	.	TGCGCCAGCAGTGGAAGGGGCGCGGGCACTGAAGCTTTCTTT	CASSGRGAGTEAFF
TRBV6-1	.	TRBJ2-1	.	TGTGCCAGCAGTGCCGTACCCTCGAGGGAGCAGTTCTTC	CASSAVPSREQFF